This is a list of T cell receptor beta chains from one sample in a study of cytotoxic CD8 clonotypes in ibrutinib-treated CLL. The assay was immunoSEQ multiplex PCR, and TCRdb's table has in-frame clones only and misses some. In the table there are 250,000 to 350,000 clones, approximately 79% of which are singletons. Material: PBMCs, obtained at disease progression, from a patient treated with ibrutinib. The origin of the receptors is a human donor with chronic lymphocytic leukemia. Both conserved end residues are part of each CDR3. The order of the fields is clone size, D gene, V gene, J gene, CDR3 protein, CDR3 DNA. The D gene is left open where the match is weak. Not all rows give a size; the values are once, few, many and, for expanded clones, a class.

NA	NA	TRBV11-2	TRBJ2-5	CASSFWPSAKKETQYF	TGTGCCAGCAGCTTTTGGCCATCAGCTAAAAAAGAGACCCAGTACTTC
few	NA	TRBV25-1	TRBJ2-6	CASSARVGANVLTF	TGTGCCAGCAGTGCCAGGGTTGGGGCCAACGTCCTGACTTTC
NA	TRBD1	TRBV2	TRBJ2-5	CASSVWTGVGETQYF	TGTGCCAGCAGTGTATGGACAGGGGTCGGGGAGACCCAGTACTTC
few	NA	TRBV2	TRBJ1-6	CASSRLGRDSPLHF	TGTGCCAGCAGTCGACTGGGCAGGGATTCACCCCTCCACTTT
NA	TRBD1	TRBV5-5	TRBJ2-2	CASSREYRGRNTGELFF	TGTGCCAGCAGCAGAGAATACAGGGGGAGGAACACCGGGGAGCTGTTTTTT
NA	NA	TRBV18	TRBJ1-6	CASSIDRIDNSPLHF	TGTGCCAGCTCAATCGACAGGATTGATAATTCACCCCTCCACTTT
NA	NA	TRBV30	TRBJ1-5	CAWSGESNQPQHF	TGTGCCTGGAGTGGAGAGAGCAATCAGCCCCAGCATTTT
NA	NA	TRBV19	TRBJ2-1	CASSIARGYNEQFF	TGTGCCAGTAGTATAGCGCGGGGCTACAATGAGCAGTTCTTC
NA	NA	TRBV6-4	TRBJ2-5	CASSEGTSRQETQYF	TGTGCCAGCAGTGAAGGGACTTCGCGCCAAGAGACCCAGTACTTC
NA	NA	TRBV7-9	TRBJ2-7	CASSLGLGEQYF	TGTGCCAGCAGCTTAGGGTTGGGGGAGCAGTACTTC
NA	NA	TRBV27	TRBJ1-2	CASSLSKIGYGYTF	TGTGCCAGCAGTTTATCGAAGATCGGCTATGGCTACACCTTC
few	NA	TRBV27	TRBJ2-7	CASSQGYEQYF	TGTGCCAGCAGTCAGGGGTACGAGCAGTACTTC
few	TRBD2	TRBV7-9	TRBJ2-1	CASSLGAPSGQFF	TGTGCCAGCAGCTTAGGGGCGCCTAGCGGACAGTTCTTC
NA	TRBD1	TRBV10-3	TRBJ2-3	CAIRARGPLQVGTDTQYF	TGTGCCATCCGGGCAAGGGGGCCACTACAGGTGGGCACAGATACGCAGTATTTT
NA	NA	TRBV27	TRBJ2-5	CASSLSGRGETQYF	TGTGCCAGCAGTTTATCCGGCAGGGGTGAGACCCAGTACTTC
NA	NA	TRBV19	TRBJ1-4	CASSLRDTGNEKLFF	TGTGCCAGTAGTTTACGGGACACCGGGAATGAAAAACTGTTTTTT
NA	NA	TRBV27	TRBJ2-7	CASSFTDPLGEQYF	TGTGCCAGCAGTTTCACCGACCCTCTGGGAGAGCAGTACTTC
NA	TRBD1	TRBV29-1	TRBJ1-2	CSVDPGTDGYTF	TGCAGCGTTGACCCGGGGACAGATGGCTACACCTTC
few	NA	TRBV10-3	TRBJ1-2	CAISESGQGNYGYTF	TGTGCCATCAGTGAGTCGGGCCAGGGGAACTATGGCTACACCTTC
NA	TRBD2	TRBV27	TRBJ2-1	CASSLIPGLQRDSFF	TGTGCCAGCAGTTTAATTCCGGGCCTCCAGCGGGATTCGTTCTTC
few	NA	TRBV13	TRBJ2-7	CASSTTGEQYF	TGTGCCAGCAGCACAACAGGCGAGCAGTACTTC
NA	TRBD1	TRBV7-9	TRBJ2-6	CASSSRDRDVPGANVLTF	TGTGCCAGCAGCTCCCGGGACAGGGACGTACCAGGGGCCAACGTCCTGACTTTC
NA	NA	TRBV6-6	TRBJ2-7	CASSPSGVGYEQYF	TGTGCCAGCAGTCCTTCGGGGGTAGGGTACGAGCAGTACTTC
NA	NA	TRBV10-1	TRBJ2-2	CASRAAANTGELFF	TGCGCCAGCAGGGCTGCCGCGAACACCGGGGAGCTGTTTTTT
NA	TRBD2	TRBV11-2	TRBJ2-7	CASSLGYSGGSEQYF	TGTGCCAGCAGCTTAGGGTATAGCGGGGGTAGCGAGCAGTACTTC
NA	NA	TRBV4-2	TRBJ2-7	CASSQDQGSYEQYF	TGTGCCAGCAGCCAAGATCAGGGCTCCTACGAGCAGTACTTC
NA	NA	TRBV5-6	TRBJ1-5	CASSLLPSNQPQHF	TGTGCCAGCAGCTTGTTGCCTAGCAATCAGCCCCAGCATTTT
NA	TRBD1	TRBV5-6	TRBJ2-1	CASSGWTGPGGRQFF	TGTGCCAGCAGCGGATGGACAGGCCCTGGAGGTCGGCAGTTCTTC
NA	NA	TRBV9	TRBJ1-2	CASSVVGGANYGYTF	TGTGCCAGCAGCGTAGTCGGGGGAGCTAACTATGGCTACACCTTC
few	NA	TRBV4-1	TRBJ1-6	CASSHRRSPLHF	TGCGCCAGCAGCCATAGGCGTTCACCCCTCCACTTT
NA	NA	TRBV19	TRBJ1-2	CASSIVDSMGGYTF	TGTGCCAGTAGTATAGTAGACAGTATGGGGGGCTACACCTTC
NA	TRBD1	TRBV11-2	TRBJ1-5	CASSERQGSGNQPQHF	TGTGCCAGCAGCGAGCGACAGGGCAGTGGCAATCAGCCCCAGCATTTT
NA	TRBD2	TRBV15	TRBJ2-5	CATSTALERGGRWETQYF	TGTGCCACCAGCACCGCCCTCGAACGGGGGGGCCGATGGGAGACCCAGTACTTC
NA	NA	TRBV2	TRBJ2-1	CASSENKDYNEQFF	TGTGCCAGCAGTGAAAATAAGGACTACAATGAGCAGTTCTTC
few	NA	TRBV27	TRBJ1-1	CASSLRWGSEAFF	TGTGCCAGCAGTTTAAGGTGGGGCTCTGAAGCTTTCTTT
NA	NA	TRBV28	TRBJ2-1	CASSFDGSVGVQFF	TGTGCCAGCAGTTTTGATGGCTCGGTTGGGGTGCAGTTCTTC
few	NA	TRBV5-1	TRBJ2-7	CASSLGQTREQYF	TGCGCCAGCAGCTTGGGGCAGACTCGGGAGCAGTACTTC
NA	TRBD2	TRBV14	TRBJ2-7	CASSQKIRYPGLVKVSEQYF	TGTGCCAGCAGCCAGAAGATCAGGTACCCGGGACTAGTCAAAGTGTCCGAGCAGTACTTC
NA	NA	TRBV9	TRBJ2-7	CASSVAASSYEQYF	TGTGCCAGCAGCGTAGCGGCGAGCTCCTACGAGCAGTACTTC
NA	NA	TRBV19	TRBJ1-5	CASSIVMGQGNQPQHF	TGTGCCAGTAGTATAGTTATGGGCCAGGGCAATCAGCCCCAGCATTTT
NA	NA	TRBV28	TRBJ2-7	CASSFYVSSYEQYF	TGTGCCAGCAGTTTTTACGTGAGCTCCTACGAGCAGTACTTC
NA	TRBD1	TRBV29-1	TRBJ2-5	CSHRGATWETQYF	TGCAGCCACAGGGGAGCGACGTGGGAGACCCAGTACTTC
NA	TRBD2	TRBV19	TRBJ2-1	CASSRGLAGGKSSYNEQFF	TGTGCCAGTAGTAGAGGACTAGCGGGAGGCAAGAGCTCCTACAATGAGCAGTTCTTC
NA	TRBD2	TRBV7-8	TRBJ2-1	CASSLGLAGYNEQFF	TGTGCCAGCAGCTTAGGACTAGCCGGCTACAATGAGCAGTTCTTC
few	NA	TRBV28	TRBJ1-2	CASRGAAYGYTF	TGTGCCAGCCGGGGGGCCGCCTATGGCTACACCTTC
NA	NA	TRBV6-5	TRBJ1-1	CASMGERLSEAFF	TGTGCCAGCATGGGGGAAAGGTTGTCTGAAGCTTTCTTT
NA	TRBD2	TRBV5-5	TRBJ2-7	CASSFSLAGGYEQYF	TGTGCCAGCAGCTTTTCCCTAGCGGGAGGCTACGAGCAGTACTTC
NA	TRBD1	TRBV5-1	TRBJ1-2	CASAGQGVGYTF	TGCGCCAGCGCGGGACAGGGGGTCGGCTACACCTTC
few	TRBD1	TRBV27	TRBJ2-7	CASSTLGLGTGINEQYF	TGTGCCAGCAGCACCCTCGGCTTGGGGACAGGGATTAACGAGCAGTACTTC
NA	NA	TRBV2	TRBJ1-4	CASRRDSEKLFF	TGTGCCAGCAGACGTGACAGTGAAAAACTGTTTTTT
NA	NA	TRBV7-2	TRBJ2-1	CASSFVGLEYNEQFF	TGTGCCAGCAGCTTTGTCGGGCTAGAGTACAATGAGCAGTTCTTC
NA	NA	TRBV2	TRBJ1-1	CASTKGLNTEAFF	TGTGCCAGCACAAAAGGGCTGAACACTGAAGCTTTCTTT
NA	TRBD1	TRBV28	TRBJ1-1	CASRPTGVVVVPEAFF	TGTGCCAGCAGACCGACAGGGGTGGTTGTGGTCCCTGAAGCTTTCTTT
NA	NA	TRBV5-1	TRBJ2-1	CASSLRIGASYNEQFF	TGCGCCAGCAGCTTGCGCATAGGGGCCTCCTACAATGAGCAGTTCTTC
NA	NA	TRBV6-1	TRBJ1-3	CASSEVMYSGNTIYF	TGTGCCAGCAGTGAAGTCATGTACTCTGGAAACACCATATATTTT
NA	TRBD1	TRBV5-1	TRBJ2-7	CASSQWAGGPYEQYF	TGCGCCAGCAGCCAATGGGCAGGGGGCCCCTACGAGCAGTACTTC